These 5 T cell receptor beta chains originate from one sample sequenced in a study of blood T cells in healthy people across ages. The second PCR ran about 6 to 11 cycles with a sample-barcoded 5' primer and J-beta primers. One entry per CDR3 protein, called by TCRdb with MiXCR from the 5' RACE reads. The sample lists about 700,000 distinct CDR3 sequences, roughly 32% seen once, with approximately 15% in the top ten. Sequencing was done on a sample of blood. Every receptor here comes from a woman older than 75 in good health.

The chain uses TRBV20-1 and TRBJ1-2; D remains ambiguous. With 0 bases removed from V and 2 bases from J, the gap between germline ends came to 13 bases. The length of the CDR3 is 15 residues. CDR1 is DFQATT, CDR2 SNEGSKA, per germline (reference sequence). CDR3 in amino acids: CSARDIGGWNYGYTF. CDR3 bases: TGCAGTGCTAGAGATATTGGAGGTTGGAACTATGGCTACACCTTC.

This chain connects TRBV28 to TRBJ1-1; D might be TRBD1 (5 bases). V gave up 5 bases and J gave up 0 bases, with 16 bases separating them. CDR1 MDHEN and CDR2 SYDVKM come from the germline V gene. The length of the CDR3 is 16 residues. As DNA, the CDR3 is TGTGCCAGCAGTCTCCGGGACCGTAACATGAACACTGAAGCTTTCTTT. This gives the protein CASSLRDRNMNTEAFF.

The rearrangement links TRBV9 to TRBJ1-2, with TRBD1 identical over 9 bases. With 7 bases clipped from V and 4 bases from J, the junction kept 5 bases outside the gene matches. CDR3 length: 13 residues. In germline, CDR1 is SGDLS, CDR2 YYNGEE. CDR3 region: CASPTDRGYGYTF. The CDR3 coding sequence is TGTGCCAGCCCCACGGACAGGGGCTATGGCTACACCTTC.

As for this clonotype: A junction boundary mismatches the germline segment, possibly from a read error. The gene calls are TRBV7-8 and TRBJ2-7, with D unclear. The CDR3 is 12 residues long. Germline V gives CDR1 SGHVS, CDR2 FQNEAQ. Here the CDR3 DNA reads TGTGCCAGCAGCTTAACCTCCTGCGAGCAGTACTTC. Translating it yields CASSLTSCEQYF.

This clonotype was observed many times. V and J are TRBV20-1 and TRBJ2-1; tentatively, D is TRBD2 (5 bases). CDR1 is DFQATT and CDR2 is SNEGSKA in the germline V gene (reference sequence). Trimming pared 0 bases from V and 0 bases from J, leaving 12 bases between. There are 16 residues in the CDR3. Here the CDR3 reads CSARDGRTGSYNEQFF. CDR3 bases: TGCAGTGCTAGAGACGGACGGACTGGCTCCTACAATGAGCAGTTCTTC.